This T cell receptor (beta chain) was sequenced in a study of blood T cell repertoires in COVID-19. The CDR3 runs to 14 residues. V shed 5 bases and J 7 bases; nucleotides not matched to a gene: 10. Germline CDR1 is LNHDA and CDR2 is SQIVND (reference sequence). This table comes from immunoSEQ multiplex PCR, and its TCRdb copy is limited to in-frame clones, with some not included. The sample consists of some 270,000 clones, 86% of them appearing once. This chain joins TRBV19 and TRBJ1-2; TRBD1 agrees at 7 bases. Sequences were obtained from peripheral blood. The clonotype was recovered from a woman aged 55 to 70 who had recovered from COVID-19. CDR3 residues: CASSPQTGFRGYTF. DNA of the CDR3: TGTGCCAGTAGTCCACAGACAGGGTTCCGTGGCTACACCTTC.